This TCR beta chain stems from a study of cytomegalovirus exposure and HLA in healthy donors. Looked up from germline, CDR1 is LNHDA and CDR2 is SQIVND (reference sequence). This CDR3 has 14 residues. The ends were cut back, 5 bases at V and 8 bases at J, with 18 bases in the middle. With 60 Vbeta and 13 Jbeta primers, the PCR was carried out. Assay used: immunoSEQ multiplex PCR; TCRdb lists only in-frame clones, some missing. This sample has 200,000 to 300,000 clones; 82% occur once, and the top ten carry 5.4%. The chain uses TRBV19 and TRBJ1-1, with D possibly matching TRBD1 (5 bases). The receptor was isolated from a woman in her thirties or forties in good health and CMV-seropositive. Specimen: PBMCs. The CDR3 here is CASSSPPDRAEAFF. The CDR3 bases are TGTGCCAGTAGTTCCCCCCCAGACAGAGCAGAAGCTTTCTTT.